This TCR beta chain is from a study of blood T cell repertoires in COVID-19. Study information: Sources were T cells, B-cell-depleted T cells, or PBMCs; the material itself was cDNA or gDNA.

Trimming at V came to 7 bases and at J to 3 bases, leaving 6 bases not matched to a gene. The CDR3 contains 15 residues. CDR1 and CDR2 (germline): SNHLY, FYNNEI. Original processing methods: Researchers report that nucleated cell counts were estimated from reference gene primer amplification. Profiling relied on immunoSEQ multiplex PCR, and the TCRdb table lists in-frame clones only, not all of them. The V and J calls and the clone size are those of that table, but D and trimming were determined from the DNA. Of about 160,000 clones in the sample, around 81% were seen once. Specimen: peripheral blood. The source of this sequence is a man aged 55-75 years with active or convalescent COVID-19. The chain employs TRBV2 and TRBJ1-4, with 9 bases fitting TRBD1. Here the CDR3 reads CASTTGGLANEKLFF. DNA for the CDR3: TGTGCCAGCACAACAGGGGGCTTGGCTAATGAAAAACTGTTTTTT.